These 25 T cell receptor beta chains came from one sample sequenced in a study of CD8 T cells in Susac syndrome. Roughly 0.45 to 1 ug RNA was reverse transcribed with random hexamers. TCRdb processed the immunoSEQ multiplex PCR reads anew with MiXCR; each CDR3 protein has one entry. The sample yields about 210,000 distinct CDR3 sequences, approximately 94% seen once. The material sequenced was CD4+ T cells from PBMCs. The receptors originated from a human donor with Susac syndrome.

CDR3 sequence reads: CASSVLVGVNNEQFF. CDR3 coding DNA: TGTGCCAGCAGCGTATTAGTGGGGGTAAACAATGAGCAGTTCTTC. The chain has TRBV9 and TRBJ2-1; D tentatively fits TRBD1 or TRBD2 (5 bases each). V was cut by 1 base and J by 5 bases, with 13 bases left in between. Germline V lookup: CDR1 SGDLS, CDR2 YYNGEE. The CDR3 loop spans 15 amino acids.

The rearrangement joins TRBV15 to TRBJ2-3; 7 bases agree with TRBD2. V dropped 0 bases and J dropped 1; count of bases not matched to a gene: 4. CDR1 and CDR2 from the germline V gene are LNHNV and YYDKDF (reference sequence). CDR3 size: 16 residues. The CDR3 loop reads CATSRDLAGGTDTQYF. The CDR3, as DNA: TGTGCCACCAGCAGAGATCTTGCGGGGGGCACAGATACGCAGTATTTT.

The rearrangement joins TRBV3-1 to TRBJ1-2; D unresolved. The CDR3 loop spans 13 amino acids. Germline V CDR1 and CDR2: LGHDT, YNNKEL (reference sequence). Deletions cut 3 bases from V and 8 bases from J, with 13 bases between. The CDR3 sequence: CASSQRGKGGYTF. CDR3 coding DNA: TGTGCCAGCAGCCAGCGGGGAAAGGGCGGCTACACCTTC.

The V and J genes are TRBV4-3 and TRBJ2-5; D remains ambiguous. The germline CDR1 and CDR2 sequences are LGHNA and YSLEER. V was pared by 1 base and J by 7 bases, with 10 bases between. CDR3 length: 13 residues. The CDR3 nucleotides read TGCGCCAGCAGCCAAGCTCCTACCGGGACCCAGTACTTC. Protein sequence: CASSQAPTGTQYF.

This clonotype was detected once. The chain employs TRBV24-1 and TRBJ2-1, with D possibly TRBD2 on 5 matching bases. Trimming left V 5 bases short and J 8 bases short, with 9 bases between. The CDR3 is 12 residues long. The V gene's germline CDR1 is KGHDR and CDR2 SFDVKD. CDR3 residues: CATSGPGDEQFF. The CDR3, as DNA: TGTGCCACCAGTGGCCCCGGGGATGAGCAGTTCTTC.

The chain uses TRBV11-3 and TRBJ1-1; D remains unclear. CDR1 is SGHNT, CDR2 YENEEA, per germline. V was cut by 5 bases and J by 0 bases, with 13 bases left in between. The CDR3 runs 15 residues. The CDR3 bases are TGTGCCAGCAGCCGCGGACCCAACATGAACACTGAAGCTTTCTTT. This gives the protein CASSRGPNMNTEAFF.

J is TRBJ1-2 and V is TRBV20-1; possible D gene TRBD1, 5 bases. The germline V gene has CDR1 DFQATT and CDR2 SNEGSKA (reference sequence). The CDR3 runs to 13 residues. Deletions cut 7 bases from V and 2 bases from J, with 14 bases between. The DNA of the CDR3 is TGCAGTGGGGGGGGGACCGAGAACTATGGCTACACCTTC. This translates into CSGGGTENYGYTF.

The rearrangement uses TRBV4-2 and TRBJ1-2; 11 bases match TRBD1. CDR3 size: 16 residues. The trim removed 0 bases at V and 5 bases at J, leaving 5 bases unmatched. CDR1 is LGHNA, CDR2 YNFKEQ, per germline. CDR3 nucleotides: TGTGCCAGCAGCCAAGAAAGGGGGACAGGGGGATATGGCTACACCTTC. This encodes CASSQERGTGGYGYTF.

CDR3 loop: CSVRVGGGITEAFF. The CDR3 bases are TGCAGCGTTAGGGTCGGGGGGGGTATCACTGAAGCTTTCTTT. V usage is TRBV29-1 and J usage is TRBJ1-1; tentative D call: TRBD1 (5 bases). Trimming removed 5 bases at V and 4 bases at J, with 17 bases between. Looked up from germline, CDR1 is SQVTM and CDR2 is ANQGSEA. CDR3 length: 14 amino acids.

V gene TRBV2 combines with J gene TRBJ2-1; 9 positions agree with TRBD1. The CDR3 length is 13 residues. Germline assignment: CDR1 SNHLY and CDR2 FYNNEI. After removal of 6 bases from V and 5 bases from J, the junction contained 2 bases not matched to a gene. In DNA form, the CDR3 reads TGTGCCAGCAGACAGGGGGCGAACAATGAGCAGTTCTTC. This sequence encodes CASRQGANNEQFF.

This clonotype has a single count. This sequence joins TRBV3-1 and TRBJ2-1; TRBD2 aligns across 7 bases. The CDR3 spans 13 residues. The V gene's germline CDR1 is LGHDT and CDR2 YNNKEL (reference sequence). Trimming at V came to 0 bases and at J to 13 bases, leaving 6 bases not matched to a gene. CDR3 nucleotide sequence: TGTGCCAGCAGCCAAGATGGGACGGGGGGACAGTTCTTC. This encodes CASSQDGTGGQFF.

The chain's CDR3 is CASSFLGSYNEQFF. As DNA, the CDR3 is TGTGCCAGCAGCTTCTTAGGGTCCTACAATGAGCAGTTCTTC. The chain joins TRBV11-1 to TRBJ2-1; no clear D gene. From germline, CDR1 is SGHAT and CDR2 FQDESV (reference sequence). V lost 3 bases to trimming and J lost 1 base, with 7 bases between them. This CDR3 contains 14 residues. Variable domain in full (rest from reference TRBV11-1 and TRBJ2-1): EAEVAQSPRYKITEKSQAVAFWCDPISGHATLYWYRQILGQGPELLVQFQDESVVDDSQLPKDRFSAERLKGVDSTLKIQPAELGDSAMYLCASSFLGSYNEQFFGPGTRLTVL.

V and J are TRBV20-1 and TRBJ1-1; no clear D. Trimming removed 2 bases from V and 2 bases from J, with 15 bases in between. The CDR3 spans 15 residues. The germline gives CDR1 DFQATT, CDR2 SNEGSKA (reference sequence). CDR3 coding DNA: TGCAGTGCTAGACCTCCGGTCAGCTTTAACACTGAAGCTTTCTTT. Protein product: CSARPPVSFNTEAFF.

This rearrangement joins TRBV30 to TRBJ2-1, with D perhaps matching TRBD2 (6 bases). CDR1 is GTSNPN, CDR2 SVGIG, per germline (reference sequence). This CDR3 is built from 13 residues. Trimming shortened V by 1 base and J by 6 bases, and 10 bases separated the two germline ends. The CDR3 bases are TGTGCCTGGAGTGAGATGGGGGGCAATGAGCAGTTCTTC. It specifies CAWSEMGGNEQFF.

The CDR3 loop is CASSLLRDATQYF. The CDR3 DNA sequence: TGTGCCAGCAGCTTGCTGAGGGATGCGACCCAGTACTTC. The rearrangement joins TRBV5-4 to TRBJ2-5, with D perhaps TRBD2 (5 bases). This CDR3 has 13 residues. The germline gives CDR1 SGHNT, CDR2 YYREEE (reference sequence). V lost 1 base to trimming and J lost 7 bases, with 11 bases between them.

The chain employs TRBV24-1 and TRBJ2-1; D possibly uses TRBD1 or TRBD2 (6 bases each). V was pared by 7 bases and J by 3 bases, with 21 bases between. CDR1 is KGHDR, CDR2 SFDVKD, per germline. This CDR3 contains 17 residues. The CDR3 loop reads CATSGGLRGQLYNEQFF. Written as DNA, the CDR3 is TGTGCCACCAGCGGAGGGTTGAGGGGACAACTCTACAATGAGCAGTTCTTC.

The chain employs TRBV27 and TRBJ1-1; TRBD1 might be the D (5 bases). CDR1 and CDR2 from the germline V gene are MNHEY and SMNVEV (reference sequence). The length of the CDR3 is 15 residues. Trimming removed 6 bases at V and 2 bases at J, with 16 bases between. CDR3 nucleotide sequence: TGTGCCAGCAGACCGGGACCCCTTTCCAACACTGAAGCTTTCTTT. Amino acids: CASRPGPLSNTEAFF.

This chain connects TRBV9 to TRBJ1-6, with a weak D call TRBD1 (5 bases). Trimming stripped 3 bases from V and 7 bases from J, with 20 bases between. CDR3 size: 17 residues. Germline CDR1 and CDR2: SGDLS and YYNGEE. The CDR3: CASSAPRDPADNSPLHF. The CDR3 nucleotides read TGTGCCAGCAGCGCCCCTCGGGACCCGGCGGACAATTCACCCCTCCACTTT.

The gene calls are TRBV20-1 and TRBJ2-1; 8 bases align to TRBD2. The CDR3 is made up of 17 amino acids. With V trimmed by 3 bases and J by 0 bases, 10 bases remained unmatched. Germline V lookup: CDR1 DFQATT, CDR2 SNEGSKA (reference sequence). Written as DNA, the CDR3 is TGCAGTGCTAGGACCCATACTAGCGGATACTCCTACAATGAGCAGTTCTTC. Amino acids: CSARTHTSGYSYNEQFF.

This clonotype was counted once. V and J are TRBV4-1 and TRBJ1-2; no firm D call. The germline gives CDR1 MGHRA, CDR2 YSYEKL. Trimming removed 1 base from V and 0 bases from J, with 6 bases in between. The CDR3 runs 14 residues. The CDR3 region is CASSQATSNYGYTF. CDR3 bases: TGCGCCAGCAGCCAAGCGACTTCTAACTATGGCTACACCTTC.

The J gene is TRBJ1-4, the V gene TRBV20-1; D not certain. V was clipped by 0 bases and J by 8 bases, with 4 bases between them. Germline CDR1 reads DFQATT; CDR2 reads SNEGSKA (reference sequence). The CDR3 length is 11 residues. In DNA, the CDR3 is TGCAGTGCTAGAGAAGTGGAAAAACTGTTTTTT. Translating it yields CSAREVEKLFF.

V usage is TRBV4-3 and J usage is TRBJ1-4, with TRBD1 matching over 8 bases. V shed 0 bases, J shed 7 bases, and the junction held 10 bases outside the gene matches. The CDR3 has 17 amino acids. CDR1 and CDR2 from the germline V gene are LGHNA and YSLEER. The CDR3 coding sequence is TGCGCCAGCAGCCAAGATCCGTCGACAGGGGATCTTGAAAAACTGTTTTTT. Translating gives CASSQDPSTGDLEKLFF.

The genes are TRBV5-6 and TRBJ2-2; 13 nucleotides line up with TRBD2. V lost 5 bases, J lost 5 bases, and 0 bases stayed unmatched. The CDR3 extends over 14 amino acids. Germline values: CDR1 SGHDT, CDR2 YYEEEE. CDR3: CASRTSGGTGELFF. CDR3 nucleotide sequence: TGTGCCAGCAGGACTAGCGGGGGGACCGGGGAGCTGTTTTTT.

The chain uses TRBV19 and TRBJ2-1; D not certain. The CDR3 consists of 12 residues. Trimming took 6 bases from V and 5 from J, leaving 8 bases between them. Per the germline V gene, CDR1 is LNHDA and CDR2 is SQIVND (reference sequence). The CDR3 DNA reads TGTGCCAGTAGGCTCCGGGACAATGAGCAGTTCTTC. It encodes CASRLRDNEQFF.

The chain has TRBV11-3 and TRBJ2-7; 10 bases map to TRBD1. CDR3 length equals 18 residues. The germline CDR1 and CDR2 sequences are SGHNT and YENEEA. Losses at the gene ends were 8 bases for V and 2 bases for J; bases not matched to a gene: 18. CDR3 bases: TGTGCCAGCGGACCTAGGACAGGGGGTACCCGGGGTGCCTACGAGCAGTACTTC. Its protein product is CASGPRTGGTRGAYEQYF.